This T cell receptor (beta chain) was captured by sequencing in a study of CD8 T cells in Susac syndrome. The patients who served as multiple sclerosis controls were treatment-naive and had stable or active relapsing-remitting disease that fulfilled the revised McDonald criteria. Both CD4+ and CD8+ T cells were negatively isolated, and TEMRA cells underwent FACS enrichment. Comments on this clonotype: Its specificity is unknown.

The CDR3 has 14 amino acids. The junction had 5 bases not matched to a gene; V was cut back by 4 bases and J by 3 bases. From germline, CDR1 is MNHEY and CDR2 SMNVEV (reference sequence). cDNA came from about 0.5 to 1 ug RNA primed by random hexamers. The immunoSEQ assay covered 54 Vbeta and 13 Jbeta segments for CDR3. Each CDR3 protein is one row after TCRdb ran MiXCR on the immunoSEQ multiplex PCR reads. The table records some 300,000 distinct CDR3 sequences, about 82% of them present only once. Study-wide results and limits: The study conceded that its TCR sequencing and HLA analysis involved relatively few individuals.

The material sequenced was CD8+ T cells from PBMCs. The source of this sequence is a human donor with multiple sclerosis. The rearrangement joins TRBV27 to TRBJ2-7; 8 bases align to TRBD2. CDR3 amino acids: CASSSRAGVYEQYF. CDR3 bases: TGTGCCAGCAGTTCGAGAGCGGGAGTCTACGAGCAGTACTTC.